Given below is one TCR beta chain in context. The specificity of this receptor is unknown. It has no much larger one-base neighbor in the sample; base qualities were not kept. Whole blood was collected in K2EDTA tubes by collaborating institutions according to the institutions' own protocols. For TCRbeta analysis, collaborators shipped samples in one of three forms: frozen whole blood, isolated PBMCs, or DNA extracted from either of those sample types. This sample was taken from a study of blood T cell repertoires in COVID-19 (dated by TCRdb to 2018 to 2020). A note on the overall study: Samples from collaborators originated in the United States, Italy and Spain and spanned both the acute and convalescent phases of COVID-19. The material from the prospective study consisted of cDNA or gDNA derived from T cells, B-cell-depleted T cells, or PBMCs. Subjects who had been exposed to COVID-19, were actively infected with it, or had recovered from it provided the deeply sampled blood TCRbeta repertoires that made up the dataset. The repertoires were released in a freely available public database intended as a resource for research on the immune response to SARS-CoV-2. The samples were drawn from the first 160 participants of the ongoing ImmuneRACE study and from over 950 subjects provided by 6 global collaborators. Sample metadata almost always included a de-identified subject ID, COVID-19 status, age in years and sex. Where available, HLA class I and class II types were taken from metadata supplied by the sample provider and were not determined by assay-based typing.

The immunoSEQ Assay, a bias-controlled multiplex PCR, was used to amplify TCRbeta CDR3 regions from genomic DNA. Per the original workflow: Nucleated cell counts per sample were estimated from amplification of reference gene primers within the assay. Sequence reads were collapsed and filtered to measure the absolute abundance of every unique TCRbeta CDR3 rearrangement. For each sample, productive Simpson clonality was calculated by taking the square root of Simpson's diversity index across productive rearrangements. In its TCRdb copy, this immuneACCESS table keeps in-frame sequences only and misses some clones. Where compared with another copy, unresolved V genes explain less than half of these, and the others have no known cause. The V and J calls and clone size come from that table; D and trimming were worked out from the DNA. The sample contains some 340,000 clones, 85% of them found a single time. Jointly, the top ten make up 3.6% of the sample.

The research as a whole found: The quantity of clinical and demographic metadata differed by source and by participant and was supplied without curation.

From its cysteine to its phenylalanine, the CDR3 spans 14 amino acids. CDR3 DNA is the only sequence kept; it has 42 bases, read in frame from the first base. V gives up 5 bases and J gives up 10 bases, and the segment between their germline ends measures 18 bases. CDR1 SGHTA and CDR2 FQGNSA are derived from the germline V gene. Material for sequencing was peripheral blood. This receptor chain uses TRBV7-2 and TRBJ2-1; the D gene is perhaps TRBD2, on 6 matching bases. The receptor's source is a woman between 18 and 29 years old with acute or convalescent COVID-19. The DNA sequence is given as TGTGCCAGCAGCGAGACCGGGACTCTCGGGGAGCAGTTCTTC. Translated, it reads CASSETGTLGEQFF. Extended through the reference TRBV7-2 and TRBJ2-1 proteins, this CDR3 yields the full variable domain: GAGVSQSPSNKVTEKGKDVELRCDPISGHTALYWYRQSLGQGLEFLIYFQGNSAPDKSGLPSDRFSAERTGGSVSTLTIQRTQQEDSAVYLCASSETGTLGEQFFGPGTRLTVL.